This TCR beta chain was captured by sequencing in a study of PD-1 blockade in classical Hodgkin lymphoma. Whole-study results and caveats: Excluded were patients who started nivolumab under 1 year after ASCT, a group that had lower diversity. Complete responders entered with baseline diversity on par with newly diagnosed patients, the results showed. CD4+ TCR diversity, unlike CD8+, rose significantly by C4D1.

Measured with immunoSEQ multiplex PCR; TCRdb has only the in-frame clones, and not every one. Seen here are tens of thousands of clones, 70% to 85% observed once, and the top ten hold 20% to 25%. About this clone itself: No antigen is known for it.

In every patient, relapse followed autologous stem cell transplantation, while exposure to brentuximab vedotin differed. Best outcomes ranged across complete response, partial response and progressive disease. The CDR3 contains 16 residues. Trimming shortened V by 1 base and J by 2 bases, and 13 bases separated the two germline ends. Per germline, CDR1 SGHDT and CDR2 YYEEEE. This TCR derives from a human donor with classical Hodgkin lymphoma. Material: peripheral blood mononuclear cells (PBMCs), obtained at baseline. The chain carries TRBV5-6 and TRBJ1-5; D may be TRBD1 (6 bases). CDR3 nucleotides: TGTGCCAGCAGCTTGAACTGGGGGCGCGGCAATCAGCCCCAGCATTTT. Residues: CASSLNWGRGNQPQHF.